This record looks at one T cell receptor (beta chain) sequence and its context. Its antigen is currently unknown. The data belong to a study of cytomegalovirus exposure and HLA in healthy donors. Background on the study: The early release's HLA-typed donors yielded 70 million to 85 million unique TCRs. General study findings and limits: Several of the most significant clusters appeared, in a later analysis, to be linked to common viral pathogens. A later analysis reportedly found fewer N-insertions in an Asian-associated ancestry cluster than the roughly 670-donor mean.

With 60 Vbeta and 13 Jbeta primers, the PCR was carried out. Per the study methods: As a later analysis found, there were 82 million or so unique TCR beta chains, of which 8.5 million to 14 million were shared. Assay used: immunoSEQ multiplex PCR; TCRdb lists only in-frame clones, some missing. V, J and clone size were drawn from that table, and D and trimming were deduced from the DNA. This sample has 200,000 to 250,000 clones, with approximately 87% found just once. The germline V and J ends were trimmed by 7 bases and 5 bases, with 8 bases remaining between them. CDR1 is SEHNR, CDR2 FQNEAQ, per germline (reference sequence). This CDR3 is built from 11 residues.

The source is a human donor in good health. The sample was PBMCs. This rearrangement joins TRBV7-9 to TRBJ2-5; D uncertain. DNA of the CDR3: TGTGCCAGCACCTCCCTGGAGACCCAGTACTTC. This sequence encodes CASTSLETQYF.